This T cell receptor (beta chain) was captured by sequencing in a study of T cells in Graves' hyperthyroidism and ophthalmopathy. RNA transcripts provided the source from which TCR beta CDR3 regions were amplified. In the first-round RT-PCR of the TCR CDR3, the HTBI primer set was used. TCRdb redid the calling of the multiplex PCR reads with MiXCR, one entry per CDR3 protein. There are nearly 600,000 distinct CDR3 sequences in the sample; approximately 15% occur only once, and less than 6% lies in the top ten. The V and J ends lost 0 bases and 4 bases, in that order; junction bases with no gene match: 8. Looked up from germline, CDR1 is DFQATT and CDR2 is SNEGSKA (reference sequence). The CDR3 covers 15 residues.

Sample: blood. V usage is TRBV20-1 and J usage is TRBJ1-1; 7 nucleotides line up with TRBD1. The TCR sequence derives from a woman in her twenties or thirties with Graves' hyperthyroidism that later progressed to Graves' ophthalmopathy. The CDR3 loop is CSARDQFGTVTEAFF. CDR3 nucleotide sequence: TGCAGTGCTAGAGATCAATTTGGGACAGTCACTGAAGCTTTCTTT.